This TCR beta chain came from a study of OX40 agonist ivuxolimab in advanced cancers. Any history of autoimmune disease or systemic immunosuppression disqualified patients. Produced via immunoSEQ multiplex PCR; TCRdb's table is partial and in-frame only. The sample contains some 100,000 clones, around 86% of which appear only once. General observations from the study: Dose levels from 0.1 to 3.0 mg/kg saw CD4+ and CD8+ blood T cells expand clonally by week 6. Partial responders dosed at 0.1-3.0 mg/kg displayed clonal expansion ranking among the lowest.

Concerning this clone itself: Its antigen is currently unknown.

V shed 4 bases and J 2 bases; nucleotides not matched to a gene: 9. Germline V gene sequence: CDR1 MDHEN, CDR2 SYDVKM. The length of the CDR3 is 17 residues. This specimen was CD4+ or CD8+ T cells sorted from blood, taken in a trial of the OX40 agonist ivuxolimab. This chain links TRBV28 with TRBJ2-7, with 12 nucleotides matching TRBD2. This TCR came from an adult with an advanced solid tumor such as melanoma, head and neck, liver or kidney cancer. In nucleotides, the CDR3 is TGTGCCAGCAGTTCCCTAGGCAGGACTAGCGGGGCCTACGAGCAGTACTTC. Encoded protein: CASSSLGRTSGAYEQYF.